This entry concerns a single T cell receptor beta chain. The antigen is unknown. Other DNA sequences in the sample encode the same CDR3. The source of the sample is a study of CD4 T cells in relation to SARS-CoV-2 and coronaviruses. Produced via immunoSEQ multiplex PCR; TCRdb's table is partial and in-frame only. This table has some 38,000 clones, about three quarters appearing once. CDR1 and CDR2 (germline): SGDLS, YYNGEE. The germline V and J ends were trimmed by 2 bases and 0 bases, with 9 bases remaining between them. The CDR3 is 15 amino acids. Sequencing input: memory CD4+ T cells from PBMCs, cultured in vitro. The sequence was obtained from an adult with COVID-19. The chain couples TRBV9 to TRBJ2-1; a possible D gene is TRBD2 (6 bases). The CDR3 is CASSVLSGSYNEQFF. The CDR3 DNA is TGTGCCAGCAGCGTGCTTAGCGGCTCCTACAATGAGCAGTTCTTC.